Described below is a single T cell receptor (beta chain) sequence and its context. The antigen is not known. This record belongs to a study of radiotherapy plus CTLA-4 blockade in lung cancer. Study details: Among enrolled patients, over 15% responded and roughly 28% achieved disease control. Findings of the study overall: Subsequent to radiotherapy plus ipilimumab, tumor-derived TCR clones underwent expansion in blood. Reported findings show early blood T cell clone dynamics, with interferon-beta, best predicted response.

Only in-frame clones appear in the TCRdb table, and some are missing; sequencing was by immunoSEQ multiplex PCR. In the table there are some 51,000 clones, around 79% of which are singletons. V shed 3 bases and J shed 1 base, with 19 bases lying between them. CDR1 and CDR2 (germline): MGHRA, YSYEKL. The CDR3 is 18 residues long. The study gave focal radiation plus ipilimumab CTLA-4 blockade to patients with chemo-refractory metastatic non-small-cell lung cancer. The sequence derives from a human donor with non-small cell lung cancer who had a complete response to radiotherapy plus ipilimumab. The input for sequencing was peripheral blood, taken from a patient treated with radiotherapy plus ipilimumab. This sequence joins TRBV4-1 and TRBJ1-3; tentative D call: TRBD1 (5 bases). The CDR3, as DNA: TGCGCCAGCAGCCAGAGGACATTAGAGTTAGGATCTGGAAACACCATATATTTT. Protein product: CASSQRTLELGSGNTIYF.